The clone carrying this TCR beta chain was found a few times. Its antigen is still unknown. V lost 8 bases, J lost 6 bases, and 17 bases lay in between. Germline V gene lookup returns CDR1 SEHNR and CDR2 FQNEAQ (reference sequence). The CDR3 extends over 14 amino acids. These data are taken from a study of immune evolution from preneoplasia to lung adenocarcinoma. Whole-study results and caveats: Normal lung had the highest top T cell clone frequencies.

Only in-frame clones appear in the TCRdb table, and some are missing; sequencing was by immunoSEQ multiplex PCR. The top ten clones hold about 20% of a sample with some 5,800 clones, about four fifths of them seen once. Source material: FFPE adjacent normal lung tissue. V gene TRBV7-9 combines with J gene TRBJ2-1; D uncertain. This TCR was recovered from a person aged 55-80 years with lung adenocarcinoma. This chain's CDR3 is CASVKQSLSNEQFF. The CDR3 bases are TGTGCCAGCGTGAAGCAGAGCCTATCCAATGAGCAGTTCTTC.